A selection of T cell receptor beta chains follows, all from one sample in a study of T cell responses to AZD1222 COVID-19 vaccine. Using immunoSEQ multiplex PCR, the repertoire was profiled, and TCRdb retains in-frame clones only, with some absent. The table records about 150,000 clones, roughly 90% of them present only once. The sample consisted of peripheral blood, taken 28 days after the second AZD1222 dose. The source of these receptors is an adult who received the AZD1222 COVID-19 vaccine. The CDR3 runs from the conserved cysteine through the conserved F or W. Clone size appears in some rows only: once, few, many, or a class for an expanded clone.

clone size | V gene | CDR3 protein
- | TRBV3-1/TRBV3-2 | CASSQVRLAGEYTDTQYF
- | TRBV7-9 | CASSLEAGVGQPQHF
- | TRBV25-1 | CASNRLGDTEAFF
- | TRBV12-3/TRBV12-4 | CASSAQGNQPQHF
- | TRBV27 | CASSRTLTRGANYGYTF
- | TRBV18 | CASSPKSVGSSYEQYF
- | TRBV2 | CASSQGGEQYF
- | TRBV20-1 | CSASSGNQPQHF
- | TRBV6-2/TRBV6-3 | CASSYGGAIFQDTQYF
- | TRBV28 | CASSKGQGATEAFF
- | TRBV30 | CAWRRAGFNEKLFF
once | TRBV2 | CASTPWGNQYEQYF
- | TRBV19 | CASSPLASTDTQYF
- | TRBV5-6 | CASSLLGQRSTDTQYF
- | TRBV29-1 | CSVKGGSHSSRAYEQYF
- | TRBV5-1 | CASRGVGGGGDTQYF
- | TRBV24-1 | CATSDRTSSNEQFF
- | TRBV7-2 | CASTLGGLADTGELFF
- | TRBV6-4 | CASSDSTGGDGYTF
- | TRBV7-2 | CASSLESSGRAPFEQYF
- | TRBV11-3 | CASSLTAYNEQFF
- | TRBV5-4 | CASSLPTTGNEKLFF
- | TRBV3-1/TRBV3-2 | CASSRMKETQYF
- | TRBV5-4 | CASSLVQGGEAFF
- | TRBV5-1 | CASSLGQMNYGYTF
- | TRBV2 | CASSKDRADTGELFF
- | TRBV19 | CASSIWTDSNQPQHF
- | TRBV10-3 | CAIRGDTFQAFF
- | TRBV5-1 | CASSLEGTGLGYTF
- | TRBV11-3 | CASSLSSINNEQYF
few | TRBV3-1/TRBV3-2 | CASSRGQGSSGNTIYF
- | TRBV24-1 | CATSRGQSTDTQYF
- | TRBV4-3 | CASSQDLSGDSPLHF
- | TRBV15 | CATSREPGAFVRGGETQYF
- | TRBV11-2 | CASSPRPSATQYF
- | TRBV5-1 | CASTRDSYNEQFF
few | TRBV28 | CASTTGGVGGYTF